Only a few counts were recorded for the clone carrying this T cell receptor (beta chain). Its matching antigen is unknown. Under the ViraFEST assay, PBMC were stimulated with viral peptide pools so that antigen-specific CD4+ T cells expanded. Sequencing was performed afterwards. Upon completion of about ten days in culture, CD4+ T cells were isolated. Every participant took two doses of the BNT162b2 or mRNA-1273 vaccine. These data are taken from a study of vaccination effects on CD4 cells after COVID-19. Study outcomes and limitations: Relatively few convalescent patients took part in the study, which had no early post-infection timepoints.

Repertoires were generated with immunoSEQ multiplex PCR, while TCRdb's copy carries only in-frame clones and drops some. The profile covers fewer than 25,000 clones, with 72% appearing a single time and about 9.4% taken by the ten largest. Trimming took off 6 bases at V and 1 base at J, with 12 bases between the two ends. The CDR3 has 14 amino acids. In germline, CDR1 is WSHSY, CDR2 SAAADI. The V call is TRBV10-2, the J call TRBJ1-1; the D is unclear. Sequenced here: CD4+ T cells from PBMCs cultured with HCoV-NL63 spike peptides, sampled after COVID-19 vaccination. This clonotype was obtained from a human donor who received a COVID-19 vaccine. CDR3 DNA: TGCGCCAGCAGAACGGGAGTTACGAACACTGAAGCTTTCTTT. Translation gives CASRTGVTNTEAFF.